This T cell receptor beta chain stems from a study of yellow fever vaccine responses in identical twins. TCRdb fed the RT-PCR reads into MiXCR, producing one record per CDR3 protein. The sample carries about 9,100 distinct CDR3 sequences, over 70% recorded once. In the case of this clonotype: Its antigen is not identified.

The V gene end was trimmed by 5 bases and the J gene end by 6 bases; junction bases not matched to a gene: 2. CDR1 is MRHNA, CDR2 SNTAGT, per germline. The CDR3 spans 14 residues. Study findings and constraints: Twin vaccine T cell responses reportedly seemed partly convergent, partly personalized.

The input for sequencing was T cells from blood (PBMCs), unsorted or a sorted subset (not recorded which), taken before or after yellow fever vaccination (not recorded which). This TCR was sampled from a young woman who received the yellow fever vaccine. The chain carries TRBV6-4 and TRBJ2-2; 11 positions agree with TRBD2. The CDR3 DNA reads TGTGCCAGCAGTCTAGCGGGAGGAGCCGGGGAGCTGTTTTTT. Its protein product is CASSLAGGAGELFF.